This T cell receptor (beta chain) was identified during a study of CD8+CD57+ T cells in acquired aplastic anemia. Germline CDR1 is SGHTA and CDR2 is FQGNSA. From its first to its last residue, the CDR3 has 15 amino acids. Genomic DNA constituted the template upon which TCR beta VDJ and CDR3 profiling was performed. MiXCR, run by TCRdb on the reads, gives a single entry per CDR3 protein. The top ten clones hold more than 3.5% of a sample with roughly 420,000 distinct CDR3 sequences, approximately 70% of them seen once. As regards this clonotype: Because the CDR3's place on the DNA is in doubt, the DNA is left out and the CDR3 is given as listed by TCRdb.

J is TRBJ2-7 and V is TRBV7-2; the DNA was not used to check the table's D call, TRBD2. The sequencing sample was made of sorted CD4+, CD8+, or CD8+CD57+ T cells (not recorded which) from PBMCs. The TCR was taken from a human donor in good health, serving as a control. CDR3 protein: CASSLPAGEQFFGYF.